This T cell receptor beta chain was sequenced for a study of shared clonotypes between healthy human individuals. Study conclusions and caveats: On the whole, naive subsets had larger estimated richness than memory subsets had. Several donors showed sharing of around 5% of naive CD4 clonotypes. Clonotype sharing among donors was expected to depend on sequencing depth. Some clonotypes were shared by all four sorted-subset donors, while others were not shared. The non-shared ones had lower generation probabilities than the shared ones.

The CDR3 is made up of 16 amino acids. The V end lost 4 bases, the J end lost 5 bases, and 18 bases lay between the germline ends. Germline CDR1 is MNHNS and CDR2 is SASEGT. Points on this clone: Its target is not known.

TCRdb keeps only in-frame clones here, not all; method: immunoSEQ multiplex PCR. Seen here are around 2.5 million clones, under 95% observed once, and the top ten hold roughly 0.39%. The clonotype comes from a young man in good health. Some clones in this sample may be carry-over from other donors' samples. This chain uses TRBV6-1 with TRBJ2-4, with D perhaps TRBD1 (6 bases). The material sequenced was naive CD4+ T cells from PBMCs. Subset noted: CD45RA+ positively selected. This CDR3 reads CASSGYRAGEQNIQYF. The CDR3 nucleotides are TGTGCCAGCAGTGGTTATAGGGCAGGGGAGCAAAACATTCAGTACTTC.